These T cell receptor beta chains were read from a single sample in a study of CD8 T cells in Susac syndrome. TCRdb itself ran the immunoSEQ multiplex PCR reads through MiXCR, one entry per CDR3 protein. The profile covers around 95,000 distinct CDR3 sequences, with 95% appearing a single time and 0.3% to 0.35% taken by the ten largest. Sequencing used CD8+ T cells from PBMCs. The receptor source for this set is a human donor with Susac syndrome. The CDR3 runs from the conserved cysteine through the conserved F or W. The order of the fields is V gene, J gene, D gene, CDR3 protein, CDR3 DNA. The D gene is left open where the match is weak.

v_call: TRBV20-1; j_call: TRBJ2-6; d_call: -; cdr3_aa: CSARELGNEAGSLVANVLTF; cdr3_nt: TGCAGTGCTAGAGAGTTAGGTAACGAGGCAGGGTCCTTAGTGGCCAACGTCCTGACTTTC
v_call: TRBV11-2; j_call: TRBJ2-5; d_call: TRBD2; cdr3_aa: CASSTGTNVKTQYF; cdr3_nt: TGTGCCAGCAGCACCGGGACTAACGTAAAGACCCAGTACTTC
v_call: TRBV20-1; j_call: TRBJ2-5; d_call: -; cdr3_aa: CSARDRGGAGETQYF; cdr3_nt: TGCAGTGCTAGAGATCGAGGGGGGGCCGGGGAGACCCAGTACTTC
v_call: TRBV7-3; j_call: TRBJ2-5; d_call: TRBD2; cdr3_aa: CASSPSGEETQYF; cdr3_nt: TGTGCCAGCAGCCCTAGCGGGGAAGAGACCCAGTACTTC
v_call: TRBV21-1; j_call: TRBJ2-7; d_call: -; cdr3_aa: CARRDRDPLIEQYF; cdr3_nt: TGTGCCAGACGGGACAGGGACCCGCTTATAGAGCAGTACTTC
v_call: TRBV9; j_call: TRBJ2-1; d_call: -; cdr3_aa: CASTGRGGSNEQFF; cdr3_nt: TGTGCCAGCACCGGTAGGGGGGGATCGAATGAGCAGTTCTTC
v_call: TRBV20-1; j_call: TRBJ1-2; d_call: TRBD1; cdr3_aa: CSGIPPGGLYGYTF; cdr3_nt: TGCAGTGGGATTCCACCAGGGGGCTTGTATGGCTACACCTTC
v_call: TRBV20-1; j_call: TRBJ2-2; d_call: TRBD2; cdr3_aa: CSAPIAGGTGELFF; cdr3_nt: TGCAGTGCCCCGATAGCGGGGGGGACCGGGGAGCTGTTTTTT
v_call: TRBV2; j_call: TRBJ2-3; d_call: -; cdr3_aa: CASTRDGDTQYF; cdr3_nt: TGTGCCAGCACCCGGGACGGAGATACGCAGTATTTT
v_call: TRBV29-1; j_call: TRBJ2-7; d_call: -; cdr3_aa: CSVAGIGPYEQYF; cdr3_nt: TGCAGCGTTGCAGGGATTGGGCCCTACGAGCAGTACTTC
v_call: TRBV27; j_call: TRBJ1-2; d_call: TRBD1; cdr3_aa: CASRTGGGGYTF; cdr3_nt: TGTGCCAGCAGGACAGGGGGCGGTGGCTACACCTTC